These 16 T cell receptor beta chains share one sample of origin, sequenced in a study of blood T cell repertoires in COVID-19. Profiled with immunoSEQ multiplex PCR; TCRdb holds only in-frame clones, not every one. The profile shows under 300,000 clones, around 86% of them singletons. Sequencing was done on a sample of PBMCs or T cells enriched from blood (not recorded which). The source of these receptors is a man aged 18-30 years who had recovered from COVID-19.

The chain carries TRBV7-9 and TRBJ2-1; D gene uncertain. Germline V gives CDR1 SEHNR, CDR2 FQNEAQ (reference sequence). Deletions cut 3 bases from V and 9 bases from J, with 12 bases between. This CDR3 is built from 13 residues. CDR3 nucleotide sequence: TGTGCCAGCAGCTTGGTGTACTCTGGTGAGCAGTTCTTC. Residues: CASSLVYSGEQFF.

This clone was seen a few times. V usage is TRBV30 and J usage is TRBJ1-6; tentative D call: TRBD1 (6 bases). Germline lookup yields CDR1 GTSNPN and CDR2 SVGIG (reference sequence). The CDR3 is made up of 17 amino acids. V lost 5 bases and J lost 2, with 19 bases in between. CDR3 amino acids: CAWERAGTRAYNSPLHF. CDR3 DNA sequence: TGTGCCTGGGAGCGCGCCGGGACACGGGCCTATAATTCACCCCTCCACTTT.

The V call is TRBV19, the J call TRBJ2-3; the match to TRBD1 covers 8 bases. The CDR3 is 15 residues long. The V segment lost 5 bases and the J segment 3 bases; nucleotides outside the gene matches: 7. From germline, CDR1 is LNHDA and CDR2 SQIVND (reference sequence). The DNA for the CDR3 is TGTGCCAGTAGTTTCCAAGGACAGGGAACAGATACGCAGTATTTT. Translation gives CASSFQGQGTDTQYF.

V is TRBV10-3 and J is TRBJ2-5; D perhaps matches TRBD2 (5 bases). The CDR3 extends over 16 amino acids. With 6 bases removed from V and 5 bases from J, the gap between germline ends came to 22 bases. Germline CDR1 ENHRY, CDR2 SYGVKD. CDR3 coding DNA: TGTGCCATCAGCCTAGGCTTGGGCCCCCCGGGGGAGACCCAGTACTTC. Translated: CAISLGLGPPGETQYF.

The CDR3 coding sequence is TGTGCCTGGGGTAGAAATTCTGGAAACACCATATATTTT. It translates to CAWGRNSGNTIYF. The J gene is TRBJ1-3, the V gene TRBV30; D not certain. The V and J ends lost 5 bases and 1 base respectively, with 9 bases between them. CDR3 size: 13 residues. Looked up from germline, CDR1 is GTSNPN and CDR2 is SVGIG (reference sequence).

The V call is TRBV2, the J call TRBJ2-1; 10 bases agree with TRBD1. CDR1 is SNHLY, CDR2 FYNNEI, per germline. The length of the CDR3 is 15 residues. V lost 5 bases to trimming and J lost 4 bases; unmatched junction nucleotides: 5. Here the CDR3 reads CASSTGTGAYNEQFF. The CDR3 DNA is TGTGCCAGCAGTACCGGGACAGGGGCGTACAATGAGCAGTTCTTC.

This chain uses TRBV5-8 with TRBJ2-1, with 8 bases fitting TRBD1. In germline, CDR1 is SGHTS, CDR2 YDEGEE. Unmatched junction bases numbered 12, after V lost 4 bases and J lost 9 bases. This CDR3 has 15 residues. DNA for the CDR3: TGTGCCAGCAGCCTCGGACAGGGTTATTCGGGTGAGCAGTTCTTC. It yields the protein CASSLGQGYSGEQFF.

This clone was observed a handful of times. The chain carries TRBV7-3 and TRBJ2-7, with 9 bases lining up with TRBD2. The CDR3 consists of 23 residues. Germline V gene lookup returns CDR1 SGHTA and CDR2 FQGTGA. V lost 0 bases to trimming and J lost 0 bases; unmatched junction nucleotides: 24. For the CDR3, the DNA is TGTGCCAGCAGCTTAACGACCGGGACGGACTGGGGCAGCCTAGCGGGAAGCTCCTACGAGCAGTACTTC. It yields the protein CASSLTTGTDWGSLAGSSYEQYF.

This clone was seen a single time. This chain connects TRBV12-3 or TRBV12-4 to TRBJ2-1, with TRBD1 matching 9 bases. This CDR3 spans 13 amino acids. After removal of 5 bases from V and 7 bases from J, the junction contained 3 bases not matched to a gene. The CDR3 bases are TGTGCCAGCAGTCTCGGACAGGGGAATGAGCAGTTCTTC. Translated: CASSLGQGNEQFF.

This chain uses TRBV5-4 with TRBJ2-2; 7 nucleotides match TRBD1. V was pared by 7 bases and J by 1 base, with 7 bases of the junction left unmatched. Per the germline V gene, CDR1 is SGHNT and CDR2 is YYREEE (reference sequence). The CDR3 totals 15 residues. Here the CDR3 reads CASEKGQENTGELFF. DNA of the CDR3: TGTGCCAGCGAGAAAGGACAGGAGAACACCGGGGAGCTGTTTTTT. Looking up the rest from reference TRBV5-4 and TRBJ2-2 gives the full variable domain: ETGVTQSPTHLIKTRGQQVTLRCSSQSGHNTVSWYQQALGQGPQFIFQYYREEENGRGNFPPRFSGLQFPNYSSELNVNALELDDSALYLCASEKGQENTGELFFGEGSRLTVL.

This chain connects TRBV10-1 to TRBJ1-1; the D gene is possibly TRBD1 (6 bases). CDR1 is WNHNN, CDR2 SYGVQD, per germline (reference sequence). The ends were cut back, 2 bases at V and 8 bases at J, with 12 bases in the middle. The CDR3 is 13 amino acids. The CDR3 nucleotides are TGCGCCAGCAGTGAGCAGGGGACCAAAGAAGCTTTCTTT. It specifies CASSEQGTKEAFF.

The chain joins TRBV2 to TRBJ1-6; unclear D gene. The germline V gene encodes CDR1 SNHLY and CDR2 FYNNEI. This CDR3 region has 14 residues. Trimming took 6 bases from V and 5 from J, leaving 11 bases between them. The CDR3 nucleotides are TGTGCCAGCAGCCGGGAGGCGAATAATTCACCCCTCCACTTT. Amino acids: CASSREANNSPLHF.

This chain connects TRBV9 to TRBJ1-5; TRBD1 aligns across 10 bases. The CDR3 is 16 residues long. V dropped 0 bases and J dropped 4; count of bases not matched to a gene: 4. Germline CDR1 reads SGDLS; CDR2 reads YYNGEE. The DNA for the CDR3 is TGTGCCAGCAGCGTAGATGGACAGGGGGTTAATCAGCCCCAGCATTTT. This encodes CASSVDGQGVNQPQHF.

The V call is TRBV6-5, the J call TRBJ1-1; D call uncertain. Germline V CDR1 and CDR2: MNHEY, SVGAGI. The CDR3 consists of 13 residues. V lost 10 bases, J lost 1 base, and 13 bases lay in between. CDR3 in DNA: TGTGCCACCCACCGGGATCCGAACACTGAAGCTTTCTTT. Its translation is CATHRDPNTEAFF.

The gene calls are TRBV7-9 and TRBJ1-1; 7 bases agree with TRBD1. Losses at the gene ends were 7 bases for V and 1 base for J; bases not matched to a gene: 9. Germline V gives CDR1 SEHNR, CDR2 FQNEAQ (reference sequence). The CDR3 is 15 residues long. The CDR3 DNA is TGTGCCAGCACCATTGGGACAGCCCAGAACACTGAAGCTTTCTTT. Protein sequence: CASTIGTAQNTEAFF.

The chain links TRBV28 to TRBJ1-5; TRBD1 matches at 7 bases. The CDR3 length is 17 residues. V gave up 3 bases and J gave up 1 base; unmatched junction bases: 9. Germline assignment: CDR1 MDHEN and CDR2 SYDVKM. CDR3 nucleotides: TGTGCCAGCAGTTTGGGAAACAGGGGACGGAGCAATCAGCCCCAGCATTTT. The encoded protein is CASSLGNRGRSNQPQHF.